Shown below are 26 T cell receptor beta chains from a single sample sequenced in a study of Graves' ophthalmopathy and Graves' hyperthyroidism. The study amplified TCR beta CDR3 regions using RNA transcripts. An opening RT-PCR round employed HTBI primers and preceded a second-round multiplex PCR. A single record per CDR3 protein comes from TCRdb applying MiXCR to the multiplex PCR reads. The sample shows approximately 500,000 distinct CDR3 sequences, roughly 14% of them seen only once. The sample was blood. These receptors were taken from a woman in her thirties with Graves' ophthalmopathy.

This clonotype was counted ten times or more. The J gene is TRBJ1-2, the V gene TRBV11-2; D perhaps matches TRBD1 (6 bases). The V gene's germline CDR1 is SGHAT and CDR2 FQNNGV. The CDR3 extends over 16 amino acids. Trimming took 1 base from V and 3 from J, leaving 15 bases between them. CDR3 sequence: CASSLGGTLRDYGYTF. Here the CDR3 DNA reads TGTGCCAGCAGCTTAGGTGGGACACTCAGGGACTATGGCTACACCTTC.

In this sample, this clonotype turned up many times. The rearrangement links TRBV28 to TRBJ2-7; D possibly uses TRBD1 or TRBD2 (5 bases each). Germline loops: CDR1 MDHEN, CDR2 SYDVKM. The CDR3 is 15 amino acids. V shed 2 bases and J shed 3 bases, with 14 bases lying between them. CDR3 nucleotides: TGTGCCAGCAGTTTAGAGGGGTGGCGGTTCTACGAGCAGTACTTC. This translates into CASSLEGWRFYEQYF.

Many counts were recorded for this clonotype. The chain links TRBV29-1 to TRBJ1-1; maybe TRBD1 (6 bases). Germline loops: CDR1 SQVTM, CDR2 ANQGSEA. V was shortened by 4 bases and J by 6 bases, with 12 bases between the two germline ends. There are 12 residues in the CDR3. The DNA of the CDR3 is TGCAGCGTTGGGGAAGGGGGGGCTGAAGCTTTCTTT. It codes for CSVGEGGAEAFF.

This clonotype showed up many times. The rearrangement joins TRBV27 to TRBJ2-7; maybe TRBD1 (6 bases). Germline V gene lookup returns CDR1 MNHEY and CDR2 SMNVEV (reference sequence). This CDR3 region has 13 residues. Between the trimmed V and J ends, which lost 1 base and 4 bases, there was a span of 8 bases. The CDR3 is CASSLLTGYEQYF. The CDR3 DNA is TGTGCCAGCAGTTTATTGACAGGATACGAGCAGTACTTC.

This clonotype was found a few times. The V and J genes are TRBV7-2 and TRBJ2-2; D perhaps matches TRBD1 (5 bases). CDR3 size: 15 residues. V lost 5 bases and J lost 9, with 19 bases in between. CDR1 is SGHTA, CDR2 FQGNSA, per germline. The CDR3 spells CASSARGHPTRELFF. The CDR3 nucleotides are TGTGCCAGCAGCGCTAGGGGTCACCCGACCCGGGAGCTGTTTTTT.

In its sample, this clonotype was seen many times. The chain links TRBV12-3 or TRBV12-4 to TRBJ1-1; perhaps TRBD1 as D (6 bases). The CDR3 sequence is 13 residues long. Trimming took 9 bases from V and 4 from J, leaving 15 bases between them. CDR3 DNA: TGTGCCAGTTCGGACGGGGGGCCCACTGAAGCTTTCTTT. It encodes CASSDGGPTEAFF.

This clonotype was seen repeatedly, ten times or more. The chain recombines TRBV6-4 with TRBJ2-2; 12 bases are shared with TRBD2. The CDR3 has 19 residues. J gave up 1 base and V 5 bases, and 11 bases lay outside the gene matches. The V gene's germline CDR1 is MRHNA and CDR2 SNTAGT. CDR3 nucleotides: TGTGCCAGCAGTCCCCAGTGGGCTAGCGGGAGGGAGAACACCGGGGAGCTGTTTTTT. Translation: CASSPQWASGRENTGELFF.

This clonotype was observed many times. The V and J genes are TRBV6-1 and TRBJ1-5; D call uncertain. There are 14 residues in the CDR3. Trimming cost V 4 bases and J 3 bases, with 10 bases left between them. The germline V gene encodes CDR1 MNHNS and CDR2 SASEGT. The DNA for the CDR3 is TGTGCCAGCAGTGTGTGGACCCTCAATCAGCCCCAGCATTTT. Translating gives CASSVWTLNQPQHF.

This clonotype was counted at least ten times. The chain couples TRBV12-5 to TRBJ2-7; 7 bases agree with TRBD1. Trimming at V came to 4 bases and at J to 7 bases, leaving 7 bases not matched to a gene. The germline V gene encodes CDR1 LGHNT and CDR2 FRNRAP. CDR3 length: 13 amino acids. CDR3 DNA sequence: TGTGCTAGTGGTTCGTCAGGGGGTGGGGAGCAGTACTTC. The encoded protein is CASGSSGGGEQYF. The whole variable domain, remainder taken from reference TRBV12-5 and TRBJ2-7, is DARVTQTPRHKVTEMGQEVTMRCQPILGHNTVFWYRQTMMQGLELLAYFRNRAPLDDSGMPKDRFSAEMPDATLATLKIQPSEPRDSAVYFCASGSSGGGEQYFGPGTRLTVT.

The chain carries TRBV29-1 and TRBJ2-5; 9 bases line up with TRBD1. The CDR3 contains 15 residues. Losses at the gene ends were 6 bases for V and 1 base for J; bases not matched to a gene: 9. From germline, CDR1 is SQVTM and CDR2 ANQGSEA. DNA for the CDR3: TGCAGCGTCCTGAAATTGACAGGGGGCCAAGAGACCCAGTACTTC. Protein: CSVLKLTGGQETQYF.

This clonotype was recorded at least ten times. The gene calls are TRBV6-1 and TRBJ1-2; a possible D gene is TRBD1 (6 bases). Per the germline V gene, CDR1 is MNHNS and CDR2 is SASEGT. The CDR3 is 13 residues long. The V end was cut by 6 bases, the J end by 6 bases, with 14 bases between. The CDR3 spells CASRQGAEHGYTF. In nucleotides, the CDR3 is TGTGCCAGCAGACAGGGAGCTGAGCATGGCTACACCTTC.

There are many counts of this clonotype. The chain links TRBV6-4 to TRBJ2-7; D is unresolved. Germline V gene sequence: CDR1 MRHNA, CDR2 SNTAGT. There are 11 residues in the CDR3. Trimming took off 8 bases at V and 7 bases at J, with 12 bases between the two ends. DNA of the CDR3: TGTGCCAGCGAAAGAGTAGGAGAGCAGTACTTC. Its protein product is CASERVGEQYF.

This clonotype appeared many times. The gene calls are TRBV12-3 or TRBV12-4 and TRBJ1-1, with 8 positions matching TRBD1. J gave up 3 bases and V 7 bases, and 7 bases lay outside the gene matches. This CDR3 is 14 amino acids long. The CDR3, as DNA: TGTGCCAGCAACCCAGGACAGGGTGACACTGAAGCTTTCTTT. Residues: CASNPGQGDTEAFF.

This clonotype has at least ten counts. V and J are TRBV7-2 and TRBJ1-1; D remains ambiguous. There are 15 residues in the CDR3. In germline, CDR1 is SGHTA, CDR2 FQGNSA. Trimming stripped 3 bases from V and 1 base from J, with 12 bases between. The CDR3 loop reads CASSFTRSGNTEAFF. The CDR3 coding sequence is TGTGCCAGCAGCTTTACCAGGTCGGGGAACACTGAAGCTTTCTTT.

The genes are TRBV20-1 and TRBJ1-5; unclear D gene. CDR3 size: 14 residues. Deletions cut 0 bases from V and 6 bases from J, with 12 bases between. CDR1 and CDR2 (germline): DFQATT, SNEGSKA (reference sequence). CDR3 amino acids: CSAREAVGVQPQHF. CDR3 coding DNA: TGCAGTGCTAGAGAAGCAGTTGGCGTTCAGCCCCAGCATTTT.

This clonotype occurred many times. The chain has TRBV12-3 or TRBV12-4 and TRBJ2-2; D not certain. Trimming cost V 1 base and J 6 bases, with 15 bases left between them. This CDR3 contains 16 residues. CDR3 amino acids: CASSLEGRIVSGELFF. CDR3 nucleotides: TGTGCCAGCAGTTTAGAGGGCAGGATAGTATCCGGGGAGCTGTTTTTT.

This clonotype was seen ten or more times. CDR3 in amino acids: CASSLPWDEQYF. The CDR3 DNA is TGTGCCAGCAGCTTACCCTGGGACGAGCAGTACTTC. The chain is built from TRBV11-3 and TRBJ2-7; D is uncertain. The CDR3 runs 12 residues. Per germline, CDR1 SGHNT and CDR2 YENEEA. Trimming removed 2 bases from V and 5 bases from J, with 7 bases in between.

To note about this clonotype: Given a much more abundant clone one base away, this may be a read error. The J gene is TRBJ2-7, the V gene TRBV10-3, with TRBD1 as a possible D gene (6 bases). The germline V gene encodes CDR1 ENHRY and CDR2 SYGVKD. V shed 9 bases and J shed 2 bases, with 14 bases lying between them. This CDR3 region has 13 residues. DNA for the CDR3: TGTGCCATATCGACAGGCGACGCCTACGAGCAGTACGTC. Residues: CAISTGDAYEQYV.

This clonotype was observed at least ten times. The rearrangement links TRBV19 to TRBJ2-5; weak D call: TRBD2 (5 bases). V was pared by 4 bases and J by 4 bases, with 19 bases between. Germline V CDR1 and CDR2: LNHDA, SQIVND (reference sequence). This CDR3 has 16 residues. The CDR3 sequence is CASSRGISKHGETQYF. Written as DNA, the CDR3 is TGTGCCAGTAGTAGAGGGATTAGCAAACATGGAGAGACCCAGTACTTC.

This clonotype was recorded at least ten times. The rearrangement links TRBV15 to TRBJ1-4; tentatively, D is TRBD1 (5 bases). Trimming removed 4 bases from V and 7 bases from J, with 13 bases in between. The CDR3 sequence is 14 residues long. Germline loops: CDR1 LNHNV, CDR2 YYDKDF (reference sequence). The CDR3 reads CATSNGGFGEKLFF. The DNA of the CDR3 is TGTGCCACCAGCAACGGGGGATTTGGTGAAAAACTGTTTTTT. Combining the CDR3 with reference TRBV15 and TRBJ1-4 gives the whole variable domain DAMVIQNPRYQVTQFGKPVTLSCSQTLNHNVMYWYQQKSSQAPKLLFHYYDKDFNNEADTPDNFQSRRPNTSFCFLDIRSPGLGDTAMYLCATSNGGFGEKLFFGSGTQLSVL.

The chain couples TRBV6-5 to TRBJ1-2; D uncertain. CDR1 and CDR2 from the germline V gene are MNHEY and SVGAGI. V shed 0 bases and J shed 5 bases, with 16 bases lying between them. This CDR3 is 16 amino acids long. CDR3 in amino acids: CASSYSFSRPGYGYTF. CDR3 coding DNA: TGTGCCAGCAGTTACTCGTTCAGTCGACCCGGGTATGGCTACACCTTC.

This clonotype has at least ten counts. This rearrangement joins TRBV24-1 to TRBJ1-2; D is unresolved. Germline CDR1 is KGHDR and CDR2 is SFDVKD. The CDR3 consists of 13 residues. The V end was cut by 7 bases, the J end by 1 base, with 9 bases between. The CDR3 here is CATRDRHNYGYTF. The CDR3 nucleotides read TGTGCCACCAGGGACCGACATAACTATGGCTACACCTTC.

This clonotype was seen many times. This CDR3 is CASSFRTGVIISPLHF. The DNA of the CDR3 is TGTGCCAGCAGTTTTAGGACAGGGGTAATAATTTCACCCCTCCACTTT. The chain recombines TRBV27 with TRBJ1-6; 9 positions agree with TRBD1. After removal of 3 bases from V and 9 bases from J, the junction contained 9 bases not matched to a gene. CDR1 is MNHEY, CDR2 SMNVEV, per germline (reference sequence). The CDR3 sequence is 16 residues long.

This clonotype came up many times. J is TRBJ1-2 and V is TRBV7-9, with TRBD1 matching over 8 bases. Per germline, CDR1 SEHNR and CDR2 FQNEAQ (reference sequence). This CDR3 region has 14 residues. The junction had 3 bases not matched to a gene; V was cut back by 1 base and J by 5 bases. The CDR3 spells CASSLGTGTYGYTF. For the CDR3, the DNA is TGTGCCAGCAGCTTAGGGACAGGGACGTATGGCTACACCTTC.

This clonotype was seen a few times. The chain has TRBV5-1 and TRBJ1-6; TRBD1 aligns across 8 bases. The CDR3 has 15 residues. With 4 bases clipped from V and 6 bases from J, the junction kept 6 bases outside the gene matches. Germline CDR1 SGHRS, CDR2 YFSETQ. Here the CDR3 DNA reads TGCGCCAGCAGCCGCTCGGGACAGGTTAATTCACCCCTCCACTTT. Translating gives CASSRSGQVNSPLHF.

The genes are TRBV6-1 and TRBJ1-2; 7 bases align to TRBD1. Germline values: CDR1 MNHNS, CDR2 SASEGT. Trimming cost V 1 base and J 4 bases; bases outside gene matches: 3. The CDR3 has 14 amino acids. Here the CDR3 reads CASSEETGSYGYTF. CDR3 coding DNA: TGTGCCAGCAGTGAAGAGACAGGGAGCTATGGCTACACCTTC.